This record concerns one T cell receptor (beta chain) sequence. Its antigen remains unidentified. The data derive from a study of CXCR3-negative and CXCR3-positive naive CD8 T cells. Study-level findings and limits: Each naive subset displayed comparably high diversity, whereas memory CD8+ cells displayed much lower diversity. More hydrophobic TRB CDR3s were found in CXCR3-positive naive cells than in CXCR3-negative naive cells. Naive subsets expressed similar surface CD5; TRB CDR3 features served to infer TCR strength.

All TRB cDNA libraries came from 5' RACE performed with UMI labels. TCRdb re-called the 5' RACE reads and catalogs CDR3 proteins one per entry, DNA excluded. The listing contains some 130,000 distinct CDR3 sequences. The CDR3 totals 17 residues. Germline V gene lookup returns CDR1 MNHEY and CDR2 SVGEGT. The source material was naive CXCR3- CD8+ T cells from blood. Specified subset: CD45RO-CCR7+CD27+CD95- naive CD8+ T cells lacking CXCR3 (TNR3-). The sequence came from a human donor in good health. Some clones in this sample may be carry-over from other donors' samples. The rearrangement joins TRBV6-2 or TRBV6-3 to TRBJ1-5; TCRdb picks TRBD1, but there is no DNA to check that call. The CDR3 spells CASSYSIRGNSNQPQHF.